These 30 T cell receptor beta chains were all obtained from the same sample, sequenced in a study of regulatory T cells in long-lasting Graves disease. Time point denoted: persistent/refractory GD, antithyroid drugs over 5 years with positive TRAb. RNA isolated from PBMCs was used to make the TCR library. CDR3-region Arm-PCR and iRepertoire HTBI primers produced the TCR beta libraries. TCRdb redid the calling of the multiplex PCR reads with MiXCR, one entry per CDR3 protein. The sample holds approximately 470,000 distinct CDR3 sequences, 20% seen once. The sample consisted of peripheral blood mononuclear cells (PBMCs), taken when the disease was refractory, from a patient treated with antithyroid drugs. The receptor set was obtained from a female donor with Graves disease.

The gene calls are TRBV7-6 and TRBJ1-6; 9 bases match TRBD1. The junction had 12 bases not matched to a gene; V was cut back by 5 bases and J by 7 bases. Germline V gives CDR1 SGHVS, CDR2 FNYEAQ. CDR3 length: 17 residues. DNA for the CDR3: TGTGCCAGCAGCGCCCATCCGCCCGGGACAGGGAATTCACCCCTCCACTTT. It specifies CASSAHPPGTGNSPLHF.

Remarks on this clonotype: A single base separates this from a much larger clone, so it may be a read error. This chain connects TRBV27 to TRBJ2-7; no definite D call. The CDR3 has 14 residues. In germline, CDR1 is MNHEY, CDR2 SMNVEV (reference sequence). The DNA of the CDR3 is TGTACCAGCAGTTTTAAAGGCAATAGCTACGAGCAGTACTTC. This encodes CTSSFKGNSYEQYF.

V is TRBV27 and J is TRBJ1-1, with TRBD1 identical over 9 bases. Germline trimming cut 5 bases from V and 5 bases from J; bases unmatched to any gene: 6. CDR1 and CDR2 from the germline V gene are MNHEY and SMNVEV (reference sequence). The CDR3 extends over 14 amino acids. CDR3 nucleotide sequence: TGTGCCAGCAGTCGACAGGGGGATGGAACTGAAGCTTTCTTT. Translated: CASSRQGDGTEAFF.

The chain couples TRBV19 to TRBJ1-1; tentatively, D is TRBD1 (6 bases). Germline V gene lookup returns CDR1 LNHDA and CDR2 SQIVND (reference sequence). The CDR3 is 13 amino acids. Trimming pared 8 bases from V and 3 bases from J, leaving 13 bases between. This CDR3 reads CASSLRGYTEAFF. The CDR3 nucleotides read TGTGCCAGTTCGTTAAGGGGGTACACTGAAGCTTTCTTT.

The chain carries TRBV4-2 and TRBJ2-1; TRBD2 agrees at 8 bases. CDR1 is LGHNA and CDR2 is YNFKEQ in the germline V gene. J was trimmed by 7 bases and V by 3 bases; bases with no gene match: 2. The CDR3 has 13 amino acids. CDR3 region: CASSQGLGNEQFF. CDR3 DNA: TGTGCCAGCAGCCAGGGACTAGGGAATGAGCAGTTCTTC.

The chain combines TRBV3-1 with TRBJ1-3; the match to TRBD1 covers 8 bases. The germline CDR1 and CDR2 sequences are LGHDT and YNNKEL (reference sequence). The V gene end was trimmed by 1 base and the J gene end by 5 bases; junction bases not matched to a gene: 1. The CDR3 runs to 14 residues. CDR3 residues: CASSQGQGRNTIYF. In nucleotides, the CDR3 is TGTGCCAGCAGCCAAGGACAGGGGAGAAACACCATATATTTT.

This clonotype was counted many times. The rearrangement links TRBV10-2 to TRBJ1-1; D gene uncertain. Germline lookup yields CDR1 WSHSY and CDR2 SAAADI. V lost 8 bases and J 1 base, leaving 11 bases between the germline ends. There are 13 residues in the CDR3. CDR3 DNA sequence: TGCGCCAGCGGTGTCGAGGGGAACACTGAAGCTTTCTTT. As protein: CASGVEGNTEAFF.

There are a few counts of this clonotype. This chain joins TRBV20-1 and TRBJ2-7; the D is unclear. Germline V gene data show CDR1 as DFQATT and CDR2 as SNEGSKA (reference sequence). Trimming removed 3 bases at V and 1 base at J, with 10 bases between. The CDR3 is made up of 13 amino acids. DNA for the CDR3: TGCAGTGCTAGTGGCGGCAAATCCTACGAGCAGTACTTC. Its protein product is CSASGGKSYEQYF.

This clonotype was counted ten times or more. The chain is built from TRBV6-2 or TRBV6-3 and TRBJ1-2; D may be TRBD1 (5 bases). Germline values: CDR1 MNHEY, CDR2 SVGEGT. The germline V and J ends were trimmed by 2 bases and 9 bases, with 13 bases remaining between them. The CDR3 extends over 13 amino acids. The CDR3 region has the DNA TGTGCCAGCAGTTACACGGCAGGGTCGAGCTACACCTTC. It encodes CASSYTAGSSYTF.

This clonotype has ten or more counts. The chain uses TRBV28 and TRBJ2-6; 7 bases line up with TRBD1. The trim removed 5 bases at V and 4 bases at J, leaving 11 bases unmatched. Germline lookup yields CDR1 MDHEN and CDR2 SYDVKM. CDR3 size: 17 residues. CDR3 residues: CASSEGDRVSGANVLTF. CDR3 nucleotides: TGTGCCAGCAGTGAGGGAGACAGGGTATCAGGGGCCAACGTCCTGACTTTC.

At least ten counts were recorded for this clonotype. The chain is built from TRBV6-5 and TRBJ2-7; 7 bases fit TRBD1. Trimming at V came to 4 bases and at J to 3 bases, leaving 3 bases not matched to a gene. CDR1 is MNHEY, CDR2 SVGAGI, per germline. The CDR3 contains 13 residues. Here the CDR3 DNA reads TGTGCCAGCAGTTGGGACAGCCGCTACGAGCAGTACTTC. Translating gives CASSWDSRYEQYF.

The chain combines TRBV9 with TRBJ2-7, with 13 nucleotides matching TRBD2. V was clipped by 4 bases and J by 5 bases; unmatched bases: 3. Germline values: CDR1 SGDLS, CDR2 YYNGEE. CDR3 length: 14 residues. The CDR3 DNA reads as TGTGCCAGCAGCTCGGGACTAGCGGGACACGAGCAGTACTTC. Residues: CASSSGLAGHEQYF.

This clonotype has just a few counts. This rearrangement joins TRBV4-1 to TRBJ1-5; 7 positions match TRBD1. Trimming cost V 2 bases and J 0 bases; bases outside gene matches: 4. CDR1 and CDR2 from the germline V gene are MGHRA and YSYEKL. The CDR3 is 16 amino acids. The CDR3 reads CASSQQQGNSNQPQHF. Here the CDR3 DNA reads TGCGCCAGCAGCCAACAACAGGGGAATAGCAATCAGCCCCAGCATTTT.

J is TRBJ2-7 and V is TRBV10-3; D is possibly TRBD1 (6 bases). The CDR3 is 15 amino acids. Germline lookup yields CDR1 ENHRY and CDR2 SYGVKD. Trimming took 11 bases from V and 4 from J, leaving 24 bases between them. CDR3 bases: TGTGCCTCAAACCCCAGGGGCAGGGGAATTTACGAGCAGTACTTC. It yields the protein CASNPRGRGIYEQYF.

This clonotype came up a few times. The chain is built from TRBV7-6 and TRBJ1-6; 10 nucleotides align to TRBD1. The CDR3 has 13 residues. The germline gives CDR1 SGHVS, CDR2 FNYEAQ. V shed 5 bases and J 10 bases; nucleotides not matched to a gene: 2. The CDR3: CASSGTGVSPLHF. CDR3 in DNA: TGTGCCAGCAGCGGGACAGGGGTGTCACCCCTCCACTTT.

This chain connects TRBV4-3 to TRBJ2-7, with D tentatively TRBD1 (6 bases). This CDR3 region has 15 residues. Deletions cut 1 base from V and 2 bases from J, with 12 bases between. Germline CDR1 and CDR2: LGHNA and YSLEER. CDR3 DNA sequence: TGCGCCAGCAGCCAAGTTCCGACAGGAACCTACGAGCAGTACTTC. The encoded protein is CASSQVPTGTYEQYF.

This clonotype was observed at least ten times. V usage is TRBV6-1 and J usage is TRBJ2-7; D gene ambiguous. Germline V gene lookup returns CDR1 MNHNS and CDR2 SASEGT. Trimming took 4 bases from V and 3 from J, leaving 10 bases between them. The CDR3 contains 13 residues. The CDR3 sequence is CASSVMQSYEQYF. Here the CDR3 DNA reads TGTGCCAGCAGTGTAATGCAGAGCTACGAGCAGTACTTC.

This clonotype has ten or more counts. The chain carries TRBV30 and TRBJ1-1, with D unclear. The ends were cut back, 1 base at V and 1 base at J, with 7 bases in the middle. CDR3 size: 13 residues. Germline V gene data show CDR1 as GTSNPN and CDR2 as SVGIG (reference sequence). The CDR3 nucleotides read TGTGCCTGGAGTGCCCCGTGGAACACTGAAGCTTTCTTT. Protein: CAWSAPWNTEAFF. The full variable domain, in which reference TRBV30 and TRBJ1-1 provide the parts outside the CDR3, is SQTIHQWPATLVQPVGSPLSLECTVEGTSNPNLYWYRQAAGRGLQLLFYSVGIGQISSEVPQNLSASRPQDRQFILSSKKLLLSDSGFYLCAWSAPWNTEAFFGQGTRLTVV.

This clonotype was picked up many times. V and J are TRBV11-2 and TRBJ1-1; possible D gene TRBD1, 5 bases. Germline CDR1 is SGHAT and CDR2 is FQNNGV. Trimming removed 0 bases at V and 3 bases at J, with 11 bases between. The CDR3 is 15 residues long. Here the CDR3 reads CASSLDRAGHTEAFF. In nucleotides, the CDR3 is TGTGCCAGCAGCTTAGACAGGGCGGGCCACACTGAAGCTTTCTTT.

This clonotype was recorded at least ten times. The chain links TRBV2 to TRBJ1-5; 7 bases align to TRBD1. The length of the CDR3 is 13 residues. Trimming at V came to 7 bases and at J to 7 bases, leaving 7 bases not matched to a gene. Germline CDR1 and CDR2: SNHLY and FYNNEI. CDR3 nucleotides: TGTGCCAGCAACGAAAACAGGGGACAGCCCCAGCATTTT. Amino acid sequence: CASNENRGQPQHF.

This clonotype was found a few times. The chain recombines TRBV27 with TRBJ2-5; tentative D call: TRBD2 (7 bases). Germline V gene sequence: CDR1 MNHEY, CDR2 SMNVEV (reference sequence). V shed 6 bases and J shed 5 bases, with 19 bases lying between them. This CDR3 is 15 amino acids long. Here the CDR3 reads CASRPLAGASETQYF. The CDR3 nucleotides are TGTGCCAGCAGACCCCTCGCGGGGGCGAGTGAGACCCAGTACTTC.

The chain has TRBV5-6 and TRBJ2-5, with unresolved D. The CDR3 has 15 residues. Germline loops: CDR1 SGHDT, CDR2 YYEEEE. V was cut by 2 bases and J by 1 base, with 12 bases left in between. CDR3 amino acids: CASSFTADSQETQYF. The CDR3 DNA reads TGTGCCAGCAGCTTTACGGCCGACTCCCAAGAGACCCAGTACTTC.

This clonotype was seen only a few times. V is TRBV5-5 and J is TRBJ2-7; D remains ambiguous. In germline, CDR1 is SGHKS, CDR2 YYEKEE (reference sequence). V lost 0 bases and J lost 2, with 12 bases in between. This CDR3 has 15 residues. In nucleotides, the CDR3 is TGTGCCAGCAGCTTGGGGTCGGGCGGTACCTACGAGCAGTACTTC. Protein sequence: CASSLGSGGTYEQYF.

DNA for the CDR3: TGCAGTGCTATAACAGGGTTAATTACTCAGCCCCAGCATTTT. Protein sequence: CSAITGLITQPQHF. The chain is built from TRBV20-1 and TRBJ1-5; tentative D call: TRBD1 (6 bases). The CDR3 loop spans 14 amino acids. CDR1 and CDR2 (germline): DFQATT, SNEGSKA (reference sequence). V lost 4 bases and J lost 6, with 16 bases in between.

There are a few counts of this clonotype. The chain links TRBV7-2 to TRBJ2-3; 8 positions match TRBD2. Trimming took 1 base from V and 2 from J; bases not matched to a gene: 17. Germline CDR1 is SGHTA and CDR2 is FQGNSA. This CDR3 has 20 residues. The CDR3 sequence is CASSLVRGGRRRGYTDTQYF. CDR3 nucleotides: TGTGCCAGCAGCTTAGTTAGGGGCGGGAGGAGGAGGGGATACACAGATACGCAGTATTTT.

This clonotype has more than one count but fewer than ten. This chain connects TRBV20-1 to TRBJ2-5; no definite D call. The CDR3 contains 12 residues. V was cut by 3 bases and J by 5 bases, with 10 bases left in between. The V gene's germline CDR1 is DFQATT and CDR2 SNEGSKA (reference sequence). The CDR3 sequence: CSASSLGETQYF. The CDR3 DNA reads TGCAGTGCTAGCTCCCTCGGGGAGACCCAGTACTTC.

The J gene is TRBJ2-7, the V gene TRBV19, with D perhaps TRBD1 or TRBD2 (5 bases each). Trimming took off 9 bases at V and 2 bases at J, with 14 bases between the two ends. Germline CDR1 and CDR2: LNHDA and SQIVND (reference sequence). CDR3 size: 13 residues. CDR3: CASGADHPYEQYF. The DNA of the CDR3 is TGTGCCAGCGGGGCGGACCACCCCTACGAGCAGTACTTC.

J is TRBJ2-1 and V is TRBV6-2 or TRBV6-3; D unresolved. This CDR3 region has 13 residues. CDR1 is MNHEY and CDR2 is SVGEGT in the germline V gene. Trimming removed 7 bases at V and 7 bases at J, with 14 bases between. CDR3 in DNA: TGTGCCAGCATGTGGAACCTCGGGAATGAGCAGTTCTTC. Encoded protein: CASMWNLGNEQFF.

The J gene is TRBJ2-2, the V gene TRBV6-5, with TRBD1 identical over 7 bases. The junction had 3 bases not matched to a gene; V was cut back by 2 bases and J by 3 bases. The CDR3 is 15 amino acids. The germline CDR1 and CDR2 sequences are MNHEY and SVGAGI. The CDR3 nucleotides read TGTGCCAGCAGTTACGGGGACAGCTACACCGGGGAGCTGTTTTTT. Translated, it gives CASSYGDSYTGELFF.

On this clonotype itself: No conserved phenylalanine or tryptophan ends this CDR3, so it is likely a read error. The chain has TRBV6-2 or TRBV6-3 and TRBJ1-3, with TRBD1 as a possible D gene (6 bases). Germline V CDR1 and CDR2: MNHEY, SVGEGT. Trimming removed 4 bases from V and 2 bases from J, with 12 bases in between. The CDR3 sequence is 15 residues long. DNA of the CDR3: TGTGCCAGCAGTTCGGACAGTAGCGCTGGAAACACCATATATTCT. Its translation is CASSSDSSAGNTIYS.